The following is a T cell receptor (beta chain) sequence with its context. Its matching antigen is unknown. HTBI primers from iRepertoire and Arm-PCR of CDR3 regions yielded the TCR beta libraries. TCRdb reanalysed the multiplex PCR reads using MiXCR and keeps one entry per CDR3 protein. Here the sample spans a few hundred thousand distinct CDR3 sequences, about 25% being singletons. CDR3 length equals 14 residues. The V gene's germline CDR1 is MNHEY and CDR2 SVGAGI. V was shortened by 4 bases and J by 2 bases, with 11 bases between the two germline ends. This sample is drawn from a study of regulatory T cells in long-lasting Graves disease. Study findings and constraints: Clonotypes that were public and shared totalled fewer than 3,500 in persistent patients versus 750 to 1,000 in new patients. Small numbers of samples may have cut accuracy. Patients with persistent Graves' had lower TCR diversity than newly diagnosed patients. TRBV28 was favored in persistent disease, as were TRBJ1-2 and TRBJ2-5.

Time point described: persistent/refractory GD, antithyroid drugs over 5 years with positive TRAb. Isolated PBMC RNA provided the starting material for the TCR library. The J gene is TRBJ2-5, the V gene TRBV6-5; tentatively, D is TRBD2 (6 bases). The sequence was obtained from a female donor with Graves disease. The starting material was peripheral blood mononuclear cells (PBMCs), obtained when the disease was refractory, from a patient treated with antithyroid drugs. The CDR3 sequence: CASSFRLAQETQYF. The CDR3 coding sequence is TGTGCCAGCAGTTTCCGTCTAGCGCAAGAGACCCAGTACTTC.